These 20 T cell receptor beta chains share one sample of origin, sequenced in a study of spatial heterogeneity in lung cancer. Whole-study results and caveats: Counts that tracked tumor mutation counts were those of expanded intratumoral alpha and beta TCRs.

Time point described: sample taken at primary tumor resection. TCRdb processed the 5' RACE reads anew with MiXCR; each CDR3 protein has one entry. This table has several thousand distinct CDR3 sequences, around 7% appearing once. The antigens of these receptors remain unknown. The material sequenced was lung tumor tissue, taken at surgery. The receptors derive from a female donor with early-stage non-small cell lung cancer.

This clonotype is labeled as medium-sized. The V call is TRBV5-4, the J call TRBJ2-3; D gene unclear. The V end was cut by 6 bases, the J end by 11 bases, with 16 bases between. The germline V gene has CDR1 SGHNT and CDR2 YYREEE (reference sequence). The CDR3 is made up of 12 amino acids. The CDR3 reads CASTDLGYLQYF. In DNA, the CDR3 is TGTGCCAGCACCGATCTCGGATATCTGCAGTATTTT. The full variable domain, rest sourced from reference TRBV5-4 and TRBJ2-3, is ETGVTQSPTHLIKTRGQQVTLRCSSQSGHNTVSWYQQALGQGPQFIFQYYREEENGRGNFPPRFSGLQFPNYSSELNVNALELDDSALYLCASTDLGYLQYFGPGTRLTVL.

By sample fraction, this clonotype is medium-sized. The chain uses TRBV7-2 and TRBJ2-3, with 10 bases that match TRBD2. This CDR3 comprises 17 residues. V lost 0 bases, J lost 2 bases, and 5 bases stayed unmatched. Germline V gives CDR1 SGHTA, CDR2 FQGNSA. The CDR3 region has the DNA TGTGCCAGCAGCTTAGCCTTTCTAGCGGGGGCCACAGATACGCAGTATTTT. Encoded protein: CASSLAFLAGATDTQYF.

This clonotype occurred many times. The chain has TRBV20-1 and TRBJ2-3; D may be TRBD1 (6 bases). Trimming pared 4 bases from V and 1 base from J, leaving 6 bases between. The CDR3 is made up of 12 amino acids. The germline V gene encodes CDR1 DFQATT and CDR2 SNEGSKA (reference sequence). CDR3 region: CSATGGTDTQYF. DNA for the CDR3: TGCAGTGCTACAGGGGGCACAGATACGCAGTATTTT.

This chain links TRBV3-1 with TRBJ2-7; perhaps TRBD1 as D (6 bases). Germline assignment: CDR1 LGHDT and CDR2 YNNKEL (reference sequence). Trimming took off 4 bases at V and 3 bases at J, with 16 bases between the two ends. The CDR3 covers 15 residues. CDR3 loop: CASSPRDIPYYEQYF. DNA of the CDR3: TGTGCCAGCAGCCCCCGGGACATCCCCTACTACGAGCAGTACTTC.

This clonotype was seen many times. The chain joins TRBV5-1 to TRBJ2-1, with D uncertain. The CDR3 covers 12 residues. Trimming removed 4 bases from V and 5 bases from J, with 7 bases in between. Germline V gene sequence: CDR1 SGHRS, CDR2 YFSETQ. Here the CDR3 DNA reads TGCGCCAGCAGCGAACACGACAATGAGCAGTTCTTC. Its translation is CASSEHDNEQFF.

This clonotype was seen ten or more times. This chain connects TRBV20-1 to TRBJ1-1; D might be TRBD1 (6 bases). The germline V gene encodes CDR1 DFQATT and CDR2 SNEGSKA (reference sequence). The CDR3 extends over 15 amino acids. Trimming pared 5 bases from V and 10 bases from J, leaving 26 bases between. The CDR3 DNA is TGCAGTGCTCGTCGGGACGAGGGGGGGCTTTCAGGAGCTTTCTTT. Translation gives CSARRDEGGLSGAFF.

The rearrangement uses TRBV5-5 and TRBJ2-2, with a possible D match to TRBD1 (6 bases). The CDR3 sequence is 14 residues long. Germline assignment: CDR1 SGHKS and CDR2 YYEKEE (reference sequence). The V gene lost 5 bases and the J gene lost 0 bases, with 8 bases spanning the gap. For the CDR3, the DNA is TGTGCCAGCAGGGGACACTCGAACACCGGGGAGCTGTTTTTT. This codes for CASRGHSNTGELFF. The entire variable domain, with the rest obtained from reference TRBV5-5 and TRBJ2-2, is as follows: DAGVTQSPTHLIKTRGQQVTLRCSPISGHKSVSWYQQVLGQGPQFIFQYYEKEERGRGNFPDRFSARQFPNYSSELNVNALLLGDSALYLCASRGHSNTGELFFGEGSRLTVL.

Many counts were recorded for this clonotype. In nucleotides, the CDR3 is TGTGCCAGCAGCTTGGGGGACAGGCGTAACAATCAGCCCCAGCATTTT. It encodes CASSLGDRRNNQPQHF. The chain has TRBV7-2 and TRBJ1-5; 8 bases agree with TRBD1. The V gene's germline CDR1 is SGHTA and CDR2 FQGNSA. Unmatched junction bases numbered 7, after V lost 3 bases and J lost 3 bases. CDR3 length equals 16 residues.

In its sample, this clonotype ranks as medium-sized. This rearrangement joins TRBV19 to TRBJ1-5; tentative D call: TRBD1 (6 bases). The CDR3 runs to 15 residues. Germline CDR1 reads LNHDA; CDR2 reads SQIVND (reference sequence). Trimming removed 0 bases from V and 4 bases from J, with 10 bases in between. For the CDR3, the DNA is TGTGCCAGTAGTATAGACAGGGGCCCGAATCAGCCCCAGCATTTT. Its protein product is CASSIDRGPNQPQHF.

The table lists this clonotype with a count of one. The chain links TRBV6-2 or TRBV6-3 to TRBJ2-7, with 8 positions matching TRBD1. V gave up 6 bases and J gave up 2 bases; unmatched junction bases: 6. Germline V gene data show CDR1 as MNHEY and CDR2 as SVGEGT. The CDR3 has 14 amino acids. The chain's CDR3 is CASRDRDWPYEQYF. As DNA, the CDR3 is TGTGCCAGCAGGGACAGGGACTGGCCCTACGAGCAGTACTTC.

This clonotype was seen only a few times. The chain uses TRBV7-4 and TRBJ2-1, with 9 bases aligning to TRBD2. J lost 6 bases, V lost 2 bases, and 5 bases had no gene match. Germline V lookup: CDR1 SGHVT, CDR2 SQSDAQ. The CDR3 loop spans 15 amino acids. In DNA form, the CDR3 reads TGTGCCAGCAGCTTAAGCCCTAGCGGGGTCAATGAGCAGTTCTTC. Amino acid sequence: CASSLSPSGVNEQFF.

The chain links TRBV29-1 to TRBJ2-3, with D possibly TRBD1 on 6 matching bases. Germline V gene data show CDR1 as SQVTM and CDR2 as ANQGSEA. Trimming removed 6 bases from V and 0 bases from J, with 10 bases in between. CDR3 length: 13 residues. The CDR3 loop reads CSVKGGSTDTQYF. Written as DNA, the CDR3 is TGCAGCGTCAAAGGGGGTAGCACAGATACGCAGTATTTT.

This clonotype ranks as medium-sized. V usage is TRBV28 and J usage is TRBJ2-3; tentatively, D is TRBD2 (5 bases). The germline V gene has CDR1 MDHEN and CDR2 SYDVKM. The CDR3 totals 15 residues. The ends were cut back, 6 bases at V and 2 bases at J, with 15 bases in the middle. The CDR3 sequence: CASSPLSSDTDTQYF. Here the CDR3 DNA reads TGTGCCAGCAGCCCCCTCAGTAGCGACACAGATACGCAGTATTTT.

In this sample, this clonotype turned up many times. This chain joins TRBV14 and TRBJ1-2; D is undetermined. Trimming shortened V by 4 bases and J by 7 bases, and 16 bases separated the two germline ends. Germline CDR1 and CDR2: SGHDN and FVKESK. The CDR3 sequence is 14 residues long. The CDR3 DNA follows: TGTGCCAGCAGCCCCCTTATTTCGCCTACTGGCTACACCTTC. Protein product: CASSPLISPTGYTF.

This chain links TRBV5-1 with TRBJ2-7; TRBD1 agrees at 10 bases. Germline assignment: CDR1 SGHRS and CDR2 YFSETQ. The J segment lost 3 bases and the V segment lost 4 bases, leaving 1 base of the junction unmatched. The CDR3 has 13 residues. CDR3 DNA: TGCGCCAGCAGCCGGGACAGGGGCTACGAGCAGTACTTC. It codes for CASSRDRGYEQYF.

This clonotype is medium-sized. The J gene is TRBJ2-1, the V gene TRBV20-1; the match to TRBD1 covers 7 bases. CDR1 and CDR2 from the germline V gene are DFQATT and SNEGSKA (reference sequence). Trimming removed 5 bases from V and 7 bases from J; junction bases left unmatched: 11. The length of the CDR3 is 14 residues. The CDR3 loop is CSAWGQREGNEQFF. Here the CDR3 DNA reads TGCAGTGCTTGGGGACAGAGAGAAGGGAATGAGCAGTTCTTC.

This clonotype occurred many times. The chain couples TRBV6-6 to TRBJ1-5; D not resolved. V lost 6 bases and J 4 bases, leaving 25 bases between the germline ends. CDR1 is MNHNY, CDR2 SVGAGI, per germline (reference sequence). The CDR3 is 18 residues long. CDR3 sequence: CASRSAIVVVGKNQPQHF. CDR3 DNA sequence: TGTGCCAGCAGGTCCGCTATCGTCGTGGTGGGAAAGAATCAGCCCCAGCATTTT.

This clonotype is labeled medium-sized. The chain joins TRBV2 to TRBJ2-5, with TRBD2 matching 11 bases. V gave up 6 bases and J gave up 7 bases; unmatched junction bases: 7. The CDR3 totals 14 residues. Germline V CDR1 and CDR2: SNHLY, FYNNEI. The CDR3 nucleotides are TGTGCCAGCAGAGGGACTAGCGGCTCGGGGACCCAGTACTTC. Protein: CASRGTSGSGTQYF.

This clonotype was seen at least ten times. This sequence joins TRBV29-1 and TRBJ2-5; 9 bases agree with TRBD2. The CDR3 is 15 residues long. Germline V CDR1 and CDR2: SQVTM, ANQGSEA. V shed 2 bases, J shed 4 bases, and the junction held 8 bases outside the gene matches. The CDR3 here is CSVEPPSGIIETQYF. CDR3 DNA: TGCAGCGTTGAACCCCCTAGCGGGATTATAGAGACCCAGTACTTC.

In its sample, this clonotype was seen many times. V and J are TRBV3-1 and TRBJ2-7, with unresolved D. V was clipped by 3 bases and J by 6 bases, with 6 bases between them. The germline gives CDR1 LGHDT, CDR2 YNNKEL (reference sequence). The CDR3 runs 11 residues. The CDR3 coding sequence is TGTGCCAGCAGCCAGGGTGGCGAGCAGTACTTC. Amino acid sequence: CASSQGGEQYF.